This entry lists 23 T cell receptor beta chains sequenced from one sample in a study of Graves' ophthalmopathy and Graves' hyperthyroidism. Amplification of the TCR beta CDR3 regions used RNA transcripts (as template). HTBI primers were used in a first-round RT-PCR, which preceded a second-round multiplex PCR. TCRdb used MiXCR to reprocess the multiplex PCR reads, holding one entry per CDR3 protein. This sample has a few hundred thousand distinct CDR3 sequences, with about 17% found just once. Sequenced material: peripheral blood. The origin of the receptors is an adult man with Graves' ophthalmopathy.

This clonotype was counted at least ten times. V usage is TRBV3-1 and J usage is TRBJ2-5, with 11 bases that match TRBD2. Germline V gives CDR1 LGHDT, CDR2 YNNKEL (reference sequence). The junction had 5 bases not matched to a gene; V was cut back by 10 bases and J by 4 bases. The CDR3 is 13 amino acids. CDR3 sequence (DNA): TGTGCCACCGTAGCGGGGGGGCTAGAGACCCAGTACTTC. Its protein is CATVAGGLETQYF.

This clonotype was found many times. J is TRBJ2-7 and V is TRBV7-2; maybe TRBD1 (6 bases). V was cut by 5 bases and J by 1 base, with 15 bases left in between. The CDR3 length is 15 residues. Germline V gives CDR1 SGHTA, CDR2 FQGNSA. CDR3 residues: CASSLSWTESYEQYF. The CDR3 DNA sequence: TGTGCCAGCAGCCTATCATGGACAGAGTCCTACGAGCAGTACTTC. The whole variable domain, remainder taken from reference TRBV7-2 and TRBJ2-7, is GAGVSQSPSNKVTEKGKDVELRCDPISGHTALYWYRQSLGQGLEFLIYFQGNSAPDKSGLPSDRFSAERTGGSVSTLTIQRTQQEDSAVYLCASSLSWTESYEQYFGPGTRLTVT.

This clonotype was counted at least ten times. The genes are TRBV7-3 and TRBJ1-3; D gene unclear. V shed 5 bases and J shed 0 bases, with 5 bases lying between them. The CDR3 spans 13 residues. Germline V gives CDR1 SGHTA, CDR2 FQGTGA. This chain's CDR3 is CASSPDSGNTIYF. DNA for the CDR3: TGTGCCAGCAGCCCGGACTCTGGAAACACCATATATTTT.

This clonotype was counted ten times or more. The chain couples TRBV7-8 to TRBJ2-7, with D possibly being TRBD1 (5 bases). Germline values: CDR1 SGHVS, CDR2 FQNEAQ. The V end lost 1 base, the J end lost 0 bases, and 19 bases lay between the germline ends. This CDR3 contains 18 residues. CDR3 DNA: TGTGCCAGCAGCTTAGACCCCCTCTCAGCGACAGACTCCTACGAGCAGTACTTC. Protein: CASSLDPLSATDSYEQYF.

This clonotype was counted at least ten times. The J gene is TRBJ2-5, the V gene TRBV7-2, with D unresolved. The CDR3 sequence is 11 residues long. The germline V gene encodes CDR1 SGHTA and CDR2 FQGNSA. Trimming took 3 bases from V and 1 from J, leaving 0 bases between them. CDR3 loop: CASSFQETQYF. CDR3 bases: TGTGCCAGCAGCTTCCAAGAGACCCAGTACTTC.

The chain couples TRBV30 to TRBJ2-7; 7 bases align to TRBD2. The CDR3 sequence is 14 residues long. V lost 2 bases and J lost 3; bases outside the gene matches: 7. Germline-derived CDR1 and CDR2 are GTSNPN and SVGIG (reference sequence). The CDR3 region has the DNA TGTGCCTGGAGTAAGCAATCGGGGGGCTACGAGCAGTACTTC. Translating gives CAWSKQSGGYEQYF.

Many counts were recorded for this clonotype. The chain is built from TRBV5-1 and TRBJ2-7; the D gene could be TRBD1 or TRBD2 (5 bases each). There are 15 residues in the CDR3. V was clipped by 1 base and J by 1 base, with 12 bases between them. The germline CDR1 and CDR2 sequences are SGHRS and YFSETQ. The CDR3 DNA reads as TGCGCCAGCAGCTTGCGGGGCAGGGAATCCTACGAGCAGTACTTC. It is translated as CASSLRGRESYEQYF.

This clonotype was seen at least ten times. The rearrangement joins TRBV4-2 to TRBJ1-3; D not certain. Trimming shortened V by 0 bases and J by 0 bases, and 9 bases separated the two germline ends. Per the germline V gene, CDR1 is LGHNA and CDR2 is YNFKEQ. CDR3 size: 16 residues. The CDR3 loop is CASSQDLENSGNTIYF. In DNA, the CDR3 is TGTGCCAGCAGCCAAGATTTGGAAAACTCTGGAAACACCATATATTTT.

This clonotype came up many times. The rearrangement links TRBV11-2 to TRBJ2-7; TRBD1 aligns across 9 bases. The V and J ends lost 0 bases and 6 bases, in that order; junction bases with no gene match: 9. The CDR3 consists of 16 residues. CDR1 and CDR2 (germline): SGHAT, FQNNGV. CDR3 in DNA: TGTGCCAGCAGCTTAGAGAACCCGGGACAGGGCTTCGAGCAGTACTTC. Translation gives CASSLENPGQGFEQYF.

There are many counts of this clonotype. The chain carries TRBV5-1 and TRBJ2-7, with D tentatively TRBD1 (7 bases). Germline V gene lookup returns CDR1 SGHRS and CDR2 YFSETQ. V was pared by 4 bases and J by 7 bases, with 18 bases between. There are 14 residues in the CDR3. The CDR3 reads CASSPIGGGEEQYF. For the CDR3, the DNA is TGCGCCAGCAGCCCCATAGGAGGGGGCGAAGAGCAGTACTTC.

In this sample, this clonotype turned up many times. In nucleotides, the CDR3 is TGCGCCAGCAGCCCGTTGGAGGCTTCCTCCTACGAGCAGTACTTC. It codes for CASSPLEASSYEQYF. The chain couples TRBV5-1 to TRBJ2-7, with D possibly being TRBD2 (5 bases). Trimming shortened V by 4 bases and J by 0 bases, and 14 bases separated the two germline ends. This CDR3 is 15 amino acids long. Per germline, CDR1 SGHRS and CDR2 YFSETQ.

The V and J genes are TRBV29-1 and TRBJ1-1; 10 bases line up with TRBD1. Germline CDR1 and CDR2: SQVTM and ANQGSEA. This CDR3 has 12 residues. The junction had 4 bases not matched to a gene; V was cut back by 7 bases and J by 5 bases. CDR3 nucleotides: TGCAGCGCCGGGACAGGGGATACTGAAGCTTTCTTT. Its translation: CSAGTGDTEAFF.

This clonotype was seen repeatedly, ten times or more. This rearrangement joins TRBV10-3 to TRBJ2-2; the D call may be TRBD1 or TRBD2 (5 bases each). CDR1 is ENHRY, CDR2 SYGVKD, per germline. The CDR3 length is 16 residues. V lost 8 bases to trimming and J lost 0 bases, with 16 bases between them. CDR3: CAIGGGSGTNTGELFF. CDR3 nucleotide sequence: TGTGCCATCGGCGGCGGGTCAGGGACGAACACCGGGGAGCTGTTTTTT.

This clonotype was detected ten times or more. V usage is TRBV5-1 and J usage is TRBJ2-7, with D unclear. V gave up 3 bases and J gave up 0 bases, with 13 bases separating them. CDR1 and CDR2 from the germline V gene are SGHRS and YFSETQ. This CDR3 has 15 amino acids. The chain's CDR3 is CASSSLWTASYEQYF. CDR3 nucleotide sequence: TGCGCCAGCAGCTCCCTGTGGACGGCCTCCTACGAGCAGTACTTC.

This clonotype was counted at least ten times. CDR3 in DNA: TGTGCCAGCAGTCATCTAGCGGGGGGCATAAATAGAAAAGAGACCCAGTACTTC. Translating gives CASSHLAGGINRKETQYF. The chain links TRBV2 to TRBJ2-5; TRBD2 aligns across 11 bases. The V gene's germline CDR1 is SNHLY and CDR2 FYNNEI. V lost 5 bases, J lost 3 bases, and 14 bases stayed unmatched. The CDR3 has 18 amino acids. The variable domain in full, completed from reference TRBV2 and TRBJ2-5, reads EPEVTQTPSHQVTQMGQEVILRCVPISNHLYFYWYRQILGQKVEFLVSFYNNEISEKSEIFDDQFSVERPDGSNFTLKIRSTKLEDSAMYFCASSHLAGGINRKETQYFGPGTRLLVL.

This clonotype was recorded many times. CDR3 coding DNA: TGCAGTGCTAGTAAAGCGAACTCCTACGAGCAGTACTTC. Translated: CSASKANSYEQYF. This chain links TRBV20-1 with TRBJ2-7, with D unclear. This CDR3 is 13 amino acids long. The germline V gene encodes CDR1 DFQATT and CDR2 SNEGSKA (reference sequence). V lost 3 bases and J 0 bases, leaving 9 bases between the germline ends.

The table lists this clonotype with many counts. The chain uses TRBV11-2 and TRBJ1-1, with no clear D. With 3 bases removed from V and 2 bases from J, the gap between germline ends came to 7 bases. Germline CDR1 SGHAT, CDR2 FQNNGV. CDR3 size: 13 residues. The CDR3 coding sequence is TGTGCCAGCAGCTTTAACACCAACACTGAAGCTTTCTTT. Amino acid sequence: CASSFNTNTEAFF.

This clonotype has a count of ten or more. V is TRBV4-1 and J is TRBJ2-7; D perhaps matches TRBD2 (5 bases). The germline CDR1 and CDR2 sequences are MGHRA and YSYEKL. The CDR3 spans 15 residues. V gave up 0 bases and J gave up 2 bases, with 11 bases separating them. Written as DNA, the CDR3 is TGCGCCAGCAGCCAAGATGAGGGTAGCACCTACGAGCAGTACTTC. Protein product: CASSQDEGSTYEQYF.

This clonotype was counted many times. The chain recombines TRBV2 with TRBJ1-2; D is possibly TRBD1 (6 bases). The length of the CDR3 is 15 residues. The ends were cut back, 7 bases at V and 6 bases at J, with 21 bases in the middle. CDR1 and CDR2 (germline): SNHLY, FYNNEI. The CDR3 spells CASTGGAGVVDGYTF. CDR3 bases: TGTGCCAGCACGGGGGGGGCGGGGGTGGTCGATGGCTACACCTTC.

This clonotype was found many times. The J gene is TRBJ1-6, the V gene TRBV20-1; D unclear. Per germline, CDR1 DFQATT and CDR2 SNEGSKA (reference sequence). Trimming took off 6 bases at V and 8 bases at J, with 23 bases between the two ends. The CDR3 length is 16 residues. This chain's CDR3 is CSASNPSGGRDSPLHF. CDR3 nucleotide sequence: TGCAGTGCCAGTAACCCCTCGGGCGGGAGGGATTCACCCCTCCACTTT.

In this sample, this clonotype turned up many times. The V and J genes are TRBV12-3 or TRBV12-4 and TRBJ2-7; D unclear. CDR3 length equals 12 residues. Trimming took off 5 bases at V and 3 bases at J, with 8 bases between the two ends. The CDR3 region is CASSPSIYEQYF. CDR3 bases: TGTGCCAGCAGTCCCTCGATCTACGAGCAGTACTTC.

The chain employs TRBV6-1 and TRBJ2-7; 11 bases fit TRBD2. The better agreement between TRBJ2-5 and the DNA end casts doubt on the J call. The CDR3 is 16 residues long. CDR1 is MNHNS and CDR2 is SASEGT in the germline V gene. CDR3 sequence: CASSETSGRVGETQYF. The CDR3 region has the DNA TGTGCCAGCAGTGAAACTAGCGGGAGAGTTGGAGAGACCCAGTACTTC.

This clonotype was counted at least ten times. This rearrangement joins TRBV20-1 to TRBJ2-5; 7 positions match TRBD2. Germline V gene lookup returns CDR1 DFQATT and CDR2 SNEGSKA (reference sequence). The CDR3 length is 14 residues. CDR3 coding DNA: TGCAGGGCCGGCACGGGAGTGGGGGGGGAGACCCAGTACTTC. It yields the protein CRAGTGVGGETQYF.